These 29 T cell receptor beta chains originate from one sample sequenced in a study of blood T cell repertoires in COVID-19. Some clones are missing from TCRdb's copy, which holds only in-frame ones; the method was immunoSEQ multiplex PCR. The sample has roughly 400,000 clones; around 90% are singletons. Material: PBMCs or T cells enriched from blood (not recorded which). The receptors come from a woman aged 40 to 50 with acute COVID-19.

J is TRBJ2-7 and V is TRBV5-1; 8 positions match TRBD1. Unmatched junction bases numbered 3, after V lost 1 base and J lost 0 bases. This CDR3 has 15 residues. Per germline, CDR1 SGHRS and CDR2 YFSETQ. In nucleotides, the CDR3 is TGCGCCAGCAGCTTGTGGGACAGGAGCTCCTACGAGCAGTACTTC. Its translation: CASSLWDRSSYEQYF.

The V call is TRBV18, the J call TRBJ2-3; 14 bases are a match to TRBD2. This CDR3 has 16 residues. Trimming cost V 4 bases and J 4 bases; bases outside gene matches: 4. Germline V lookup: CDR1 KGHSH, CDR2 LQKENI. In DNA form, the CDR3 reads TGTGCCAGCTCACAAGGACTAGCGGGGGGATCAGATACGCAGTATTTT. Translating gives CASSQGLAGGSDTQYF.

This chain uses TRBV12-3 or TRBV12-4 with TRBJ1-6; 10 bases map to TRBD1. Trimming at V came to 6 bases and at J to 8 bases, leaving 1 base not matched to a gene. The CDR3 spans 13 residues. The CDR3 spells CASRGTGDSPLHF. Here the CDR3 DNA reads TGTGCCAGCAGGGGGACAGGGGATTCACCCCTCCACTTT.

The J gene is TRBJ2-2, the V gene TRBV11-3; 7 nucleotides match TRBD1. This CDR3 has 16 amino acids. Losses at the gene ends were 0 bases for V and 7 bases for J; bases not matched to a gene: 8. Germline CDR1 and CDR2: SGHNT and YENEEA. The CDR3 reads CASSLETNTGDGELFF. The CDR3 bases are TGTGCCAGCAGCTTAGAGACGAATACAGGGGACGGGGAGCTGTTTTTT.

This sequence joins TRBV6-5 and TRBJ1-2; D gene uncertain. V dropped 7 bases and J dropped 13 bases, with 16 bases sitting between them. The CDR3 spans 11 residues. Germline CDR1 and CDR2: MNHEY and SVGAGI. CDR3 sequence (DNA): TGTGCCAGCACTGCCCCTAGCCGGTCCACCTTC. Its translation is CASTAPSRSTF.

A single count supports this clone. This chain links TRBV29-1 with TRBJ2-5; 9 bases match TRBD2. The CDR3 spans 14 residues. With V trimmed by 2 bases and J by 6 bases, 7 bases remained unmatched. The germline V gene has CDR1 SQVTM and CDR2 ANQGSEA. CDR3 in amino acids: CSVEPSGAPQTQYF. The CDR3 DNA is TGCAGCGTTGAACCTAGCGGGGCCCCACAGACCCAGTACTTC.

The rearrangement uses TRBV10-2 and TRBJ2-1, with D tentatively TRBD2 (6 bases). V shed 8 bases and J shed 9 bases, with 11 bases lying between them. This CDR3 has 11 amino acids. Germline V gene data show CDR1 as WSHSY and CDR2 as SAAADI. The CDR3 reads CASGAGFEQFF. In DNA form, the CDR3 reads TGCGCCAGCGGGGCGGGGTTTGAGCAGTTCTTC.

This chain connects TRBV5-5 to TRBJ2-2, with a weak D call TRBD1 (6 bases). This CDR3 is built from 16 residues. Germline CDR1 is SGHKS and CDR2 is YYEKEE (reference sequence). V was shortened by 1 base and J by 3 bases, with 13 bases between the two germline ends. Here the CDR3 DNA reads TGTGCCAGCAGCTTGCGTCCAGGGGTAGACACCGGGGAGCTGTTTTTT. Its protein product is CASSLRPGVDTGELFF.

This chain uses TRBV7-9 with TRBJ1-2; D uncertain. Trimming shortened V by 7 bases and J by 9 bases, and 12 bases separated the two germline ends. The germline V gene has CDR1 SEHNR and CDR2 FQNEAQ (reference sequence). The CDR3 loop spans 11 amino acids. CDR3 DNA: TGTGCCAGCACCCTCAGTGAAAGCTACACCTTC. This translates into CASTLSESYTF. The full variable domain, with the rest looked up from reference TRBV7-9 and TRBJ1-2, is DTGVSQNPRHKITKRGQNVTFRCDPISEHNRLYWYRQTLGQGPEFLTYFQNEAQLEKSRLLSDRFSAERPKGSFSTLEIQRTEQGDSAMYLCASTLSESYTFGSGTRLTVV.

The chain recombines TRBV30 with TRBJ2-4; TRBD1 agrees at 8 bases. CDR3 size: 13 residues. Germline-derived CDR1 and CDR2 are GTSNPN and SVGIG (reference sequence). The V and J ends lost 5 bases and 6 bases, in that order; junction bases with no gene match: 6. The DNA of the CDR3 is TGTGCCTGGGGCGGACAGGGTTTAAACATTCAGTACTTC. The encoded protein is CAWGGQGLNIQYF.

This clone was seen a few times. The V call is TRBV21-1, the J call TRBJ2-7; the listed D gene, TRBD1, was not tested against the DNA. TRBV21-1 is classified as a pseudogene. The CDR3 is 18 amino acids. The CDR3 nucleotides are TGTGCCAGCAGCAAAGAAACTATAGGGGCAGCCGTGACCTACGAGCAGTACTTC. It translates to CASSKETIGAAVTYEQYF.

CDR3 nucleotides: TGTGCCTGGAGCAAGCACTACGAGCAGTACTTC. It specifies CAWSKHYEQYF. The V and J genes are TRBV30 and TRBJ2-7; D remains ambiguous. The CDR3 is 11 amino acids. V lost 3 bases and J lost 3, with 6 bases in between. Germline V gene data show CDR1 as GTSNPN and CDR2 as SVGIG (reference sequence).

CDR3 loop: CASSELLAGGLNEQFF. The CDR3 region has the DNA TGTGCCAGCAGTGAATTATTAGCGGGGGGGTTAAATGAGCAGTTCTTC. This chain connects TRBV25-1 to TRBJ2-1, with TRBD2 matching 11 bases. Germline CDR1 is MGHDK and CDR2 is SYGVNS. This CDR3 region has 16 residues. The trim removed 1 base at V and 7 bases at J, leaving 6 bases unmatched.

This chain joins TRBV6-6 and TRBJ1-3; TRBD1 matches 7 bases. CDR3 size: 16 residues. Germline V gene sequence: CDR1 MNHNY, CDR2 SVGAGI (reference sequence). V was pared by 2 bases and J by 0 bases, with 4 bases of the junction left unmatched. The CDR3 loop reads CASSYGTAYSGNTIYF. CDR3 sequence (DNA): TGTGCCAGCAGTTACGGGACAGCGTACTCTGGAAACACCATATATTTT.

V gene TRBV15 combines with J gene TRBJ1-4; weak D call: TRBD1 (6 bases). The CDR3 consists of 15 residues. Germline CDR1 LNHNV, CDR2 YYDKDF (reference sequence). Trimming removed 2 bases from V and 3 bases from J, with 10 bases in between. CDR3 DNA sequence: TGTGCCACCAGCAGAATCGGACAGTCTAATGAAAAACTGTTTTTT. It translates to CATSRIGQSNEKLFF.

The chain links TRBV5-1 to TRBJ2-5, with 7 bases identical to TRBD1. Germline lookup yields CDR1 SGHRS and CDR2 YFSETQ. Trimming took 4 bases from V and 3 from J; bases not matched to a gene: 6. The CDR3 extends over 14 amino acids. The CDR3 spells CASSLTGTEETQYF. In DNA form, the CDR3 reads TGCGCCAGCAGCCTCACCGGGACAGAAGAGACCCAGTACTTC.

This chain links TRBV25-1 with TRBJ2-1; TRBD2 matches at 9 bases. In germline, CDR1 is MGHDK, CDR2 SYGVNS. The trim removed 1 base at V and 10 bases at J, leaving 14 bases unmatched. This CDR3 is built from 17 residues. The CDR3 spells CASSEFGGGGGLNEQFF. The CDR3 DNA follows: TGTGCCAGCAGTGAATTTGGCGGCGGGGGGGGCCTTAACGAGCAGTTCTTC.

V is TRBV19 and J is TRBJ2-1; tentative D call: TRBD1 (6 bases). This CDR3 is built from 13 residues. Germline V gene sequence: CDR1 LNHDA, CDR2 SQIVND (reference sequence). Trimming removed 3 bases at V and 8 bases at J, with 11 bases between. CDR3 bases: TGTGCCAGTAGTATTTCCAGGGGCGATGAGCAGTTCTTC. This gives the protein CASSISRGDEQFF.

The rearrangement uses TRBV30 and TRBJ1-6; D unclear. The CDR3 has 17 residues. Trimming removed 0 bases at V and 0 bases at J, with 12 bases between. CDR1 is GTSNPN and CDR2 is SVGIG in the germline V gene (reference sequence). The CDR3 DNA reads as TGTGCCTGGAGTGTCGGGCGAACTAGCTCCTATAATTCACCCCTCCACTTT. It yields the protein CAWSVGRTSSYNSPLHF. Complete variable domain (other parts from reference TRBV30 and TRBJ1-6): SQTIHQWPATLVQPVGSPLSLECTVEGTSNPNLYWYRQAAGRGLQLLFYSVGIGQISSEVPQNLSASRPQDRQFILSSKKLLLSDSGFYLCAWSVGRTSSYNSPLHFGNGTRLTVT.

Only one count was recorded for this clone. The CDR3 DNA reads TGTGCCAGCAGTTCACCTTGGGGGGGCCGGACGGCAAAACTGTTTTTT. This codes for CASSSPWGGRTAKLFF. The chain recombines TRBV6-5 with TRBJ1-4; weak D call: TRBD1 (6 bases). There are 16 residues in the CDR3. CDR1 is MNHEY, CDR2 SVGAGI, per germline. The V end was cut by 4 bases, the J end by 10 bases, with 22 bases between.

This chain links TRBV19 with TRBJ2-3; TRBD1 agrees at 7 bases. The trim removed 4 bases at V and 5 bases at J, leaving 6 bases unmatched. CDR3 length: 14 amino acids. Germline-derived CDR1 and CDR2 are LNHDA and SQIVND (reference sequence). CDR3 in amino acids: CASSKMTGIDTQYF. The CDR3 DNA sequence: TGTGCCAGTAGTAAAATGACAGGGATAGATACGCAGTATTTT.

The genes are TRBV5-1 and TRBJ1-2; TRBD1 matches 10 bases. The V segment lost 2 bases and the J segment 4 bases; nucleotides outside the gene matches: 2. CDR3 length: 14 residues. Germline CDR1 and CDR2: SGHRS and YFSETQ. As DNA, the CDR3 is TGCGCCAGCAGCTTCGGACAGGGGGTCTATGGCTACACCTTC. Its translation is CASSFGQGVYGYTF.

The chain combines TRBV10-3 with TRBJ2-6, with 7 bases lining up with TRBD1. J gave up 0 bases and V 6 bases, and 5 bases lay outside the gene matches. Germline V lookup: CDR1 ENHRY, CDR2 SYGVKD. This CDR3 is built from 16 residues. Here the CDR3 DNA reads TGTGCCATCAGAGGTGACAGGGCCTCTGGGGCCAACGTCCTGACTTTC. Protein sequence: CAIRGDRASGANVLTF.

This clone was counted once. The chain is built from TRBV29-1 and TRBJ1-5, with 8 positions matching TRBD1. CDR1 is SQVTM, CDR2 ANQGSEA, per germline. Trimming removed 7 bases from V and 6 bases from J; junction bases left unmatched: 8. CDR3 length: 13 residues. DNA of the CDR3: TGCAGCGCCGGACAGGGATCGAGTCAGCCCCAGCATTTT. Its translation is CSAGQGSSQPQHF.

V usage is TRBV29-1 and J usage is TRBJ1-5; possibly TRBD1 for D (5 bases). This CDR3 region has 11 residues. Deletions cut 4 bases from V and 9 bases from J, with 10 bases between. In germline, CDR1 is SQVTM, CDR2 ANQGSEA. The CDR3 DNA reads TGCAGCGTTGGGGGCCCGGGGCCCCAGCATTTT. The encoded protein is CSVGGPGPQHF.

V and J are TRBV7-2 and TRBJ1-2; TRBD1 is a possible D gene (5 bases). Looked up from germline, CDR1 is SGHTA and CDR2 is FQGNSA. The CDR3 has 16 residues. The V end lost 1 base, the J end lost 2 bases, and 14 bases lay between the germline ends. CDR3 protein: CASSLDKGRVNYGYTF. CDR3 in DNA: TGTGCCAGCAGCTTAGATAAGGGCAGGGTAAACTATGGCTACACCTTC. Variable domain in full (rest from reference TRBV7-2 and TRBJ1-2): GAGVSQSPSNKVTEKGKDVELRCDPISGHTALYWYRQSLGQGLEFLIYFQGNSAPDKSGLPSDRFSAERTGGSVSTLTIQRTQQEDSAVYLCASSLDKGRVNYGYTFGSGTRLTVV.

The CDR3 sequence is CAWSVLVNTEAFF. CDR3 sequence (DNA): TGTGCCTGGAGTGTACTTGTGAACACTGAAGCTTTCTTT. The chain uses TRBV30 and TRBJ1-1; D is uncertain. CDR3 size: 13 residues. Deletions cut 0 bases from V and 0 bases from J, with 5 bases between. Per the germline V gene, CDR1 is GTSNPN and CDR2 is SVGIG (reference sequence).

The chain has TRBV7-9 and TRBJ1-1; 11 positions agree with TRBD1. The V segment lost 1 base and the J segment 1 base; nucleotides outside the gene matches: 5. CDR3 length: 17 amino acids. Germline loops: CDR1 SEHNR, CDR2 FQNEAQ (reference sequence). CDR3 coding DNA: TGTGCCAGCAGCTTAGGGGGGACAGGGGGAGAGAACACTGAAGCTTTCTTT. Its translation is CASSLGGTGGENTEAFF.

V gene TRBV29-1 combines with J gene TRBJ1-1; D is perhaps TRBD1 (6 bases). CDR1 is SQVTM and CDR2 is ANQGSEA in the germline V gene. CDR3 length equals 15 residues. V was clipped by 6 bases and J by 0 bases, with 17 bases between them. The CDR3 DNA follows: TGCAGCGTCCATAAAACAGGGTTTTTGAACACTGAAGCTTTCTTT. Translating it yields CSVHKTGFLNTEAFF.